Given below is one T cell receptor beta chain in context. These data are taken from a study of blood T cell repertoires in COVID-19. Deletions cut 6 bases from V and 4 bases from J, with 12 bases between. The CDR3 is 12 residues long. CDR1 SQVTM and CDR2 ANQGSEA come from the germline V gene. Repertoires were generated with immunoSEQ multiplex PCR, while TCRdb's copy carries only in-frame clones and drops some. The sample holds 270,000 or so clones, more than 85% seen once. Sequencing input: PBMCs or T cells enriched from blood (not recorded which). The rearrangement joins TRBV29-1 to TRBJ1-1; D ambiguous. This TCR was recovered from a man between 40 and 49 years old who had been exposed to COVID-19. The CDR3 DNA sequence: TGCAGCGTGGCGGAGCGGGGCACTGAAGCTTTCTTT. As protein: CSVAERGTEAFF.